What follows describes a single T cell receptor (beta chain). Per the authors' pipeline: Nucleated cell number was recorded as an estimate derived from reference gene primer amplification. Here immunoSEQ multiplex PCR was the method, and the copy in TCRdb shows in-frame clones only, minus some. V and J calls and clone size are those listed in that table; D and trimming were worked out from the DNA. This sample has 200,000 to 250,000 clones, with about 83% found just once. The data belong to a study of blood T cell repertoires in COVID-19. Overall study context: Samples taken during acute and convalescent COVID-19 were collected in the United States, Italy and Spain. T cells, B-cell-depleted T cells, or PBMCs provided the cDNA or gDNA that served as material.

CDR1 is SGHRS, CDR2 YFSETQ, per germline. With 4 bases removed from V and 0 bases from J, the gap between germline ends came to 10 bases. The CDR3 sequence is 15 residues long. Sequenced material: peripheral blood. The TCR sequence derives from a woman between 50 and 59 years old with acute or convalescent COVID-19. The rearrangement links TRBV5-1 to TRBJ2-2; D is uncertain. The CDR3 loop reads CASSLLRANTGELFF. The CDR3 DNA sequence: TGCGCCAGCAGCCTCCTGCGCGCGAACACCGGGGAGCTGTTTTTT.